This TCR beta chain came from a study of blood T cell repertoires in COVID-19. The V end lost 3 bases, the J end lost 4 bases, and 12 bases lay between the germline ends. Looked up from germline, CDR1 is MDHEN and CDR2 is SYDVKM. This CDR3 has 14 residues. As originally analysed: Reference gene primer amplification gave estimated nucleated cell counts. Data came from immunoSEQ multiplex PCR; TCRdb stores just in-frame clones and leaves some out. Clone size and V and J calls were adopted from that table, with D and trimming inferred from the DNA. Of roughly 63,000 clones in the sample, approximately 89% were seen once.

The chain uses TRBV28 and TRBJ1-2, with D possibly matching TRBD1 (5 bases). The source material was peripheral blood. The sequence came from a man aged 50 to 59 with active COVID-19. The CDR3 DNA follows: TGTGCCAGCAGTTTGGAGAGCCAGGGCTATGGCTACACCTTC. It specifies CASSLESQGYGYTF.